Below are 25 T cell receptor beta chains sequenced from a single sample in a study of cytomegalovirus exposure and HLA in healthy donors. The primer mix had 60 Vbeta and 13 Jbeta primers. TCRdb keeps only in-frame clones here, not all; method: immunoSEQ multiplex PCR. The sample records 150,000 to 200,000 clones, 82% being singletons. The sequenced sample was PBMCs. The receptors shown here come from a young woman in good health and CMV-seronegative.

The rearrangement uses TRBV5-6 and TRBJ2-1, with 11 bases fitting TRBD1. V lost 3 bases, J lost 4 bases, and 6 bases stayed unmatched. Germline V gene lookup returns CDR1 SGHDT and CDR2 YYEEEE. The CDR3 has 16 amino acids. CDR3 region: CASSSAGTGGYNEQFF. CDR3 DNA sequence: TGTGCCAGCAGCTCCGCCGGGACAGGGGGGTACAATGAGCAGTTCTTC.

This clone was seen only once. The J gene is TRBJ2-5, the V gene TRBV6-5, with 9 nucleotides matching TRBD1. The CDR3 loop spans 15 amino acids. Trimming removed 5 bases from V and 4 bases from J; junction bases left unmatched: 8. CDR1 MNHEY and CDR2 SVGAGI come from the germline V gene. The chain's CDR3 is CASSPWTGAGETQYF. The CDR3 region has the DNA TGTGCCAGCAGTCCCTGGACAGGGGCGGGAGAGACCCAGTACTTC.

The CDR3 sequence: CASSWDRGPGEAFF. In nucleotides, the CDR3 is TGTGCCAGCAGTTGGGACAGGGGGCCCGGTGAAGCTTTCTTT. The V gene is TRBV7-2, the J gene TRBJ1-1; 12 bases match TRBD1. V was pared by 6 bases and J by 7 bases, with 6 bases of the junction left unmatched. Germline CDR1 and CDR2: SGHTA and FQGNSA. The CDR3 sequence is 14 residues long.

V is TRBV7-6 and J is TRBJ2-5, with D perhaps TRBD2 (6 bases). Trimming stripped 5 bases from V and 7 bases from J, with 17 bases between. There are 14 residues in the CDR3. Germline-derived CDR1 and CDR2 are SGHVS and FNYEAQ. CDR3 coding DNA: TGTGCCAGCAGCGAGGGGCGGGACGTGGGGACCCAGTACTTC. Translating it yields CASSEGRDVGTQYF. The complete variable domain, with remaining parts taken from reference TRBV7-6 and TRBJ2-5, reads GAGVSQSPRYKVTKRGQDVALRCDPISGHVSLYWYRQALGQGPEFLTYFNYEAQQDKSGLPNDRFSAERPEGSISTLTIQRTEQRDSAMYRCASSEGRDVGTQYFGPGTRLLVL.

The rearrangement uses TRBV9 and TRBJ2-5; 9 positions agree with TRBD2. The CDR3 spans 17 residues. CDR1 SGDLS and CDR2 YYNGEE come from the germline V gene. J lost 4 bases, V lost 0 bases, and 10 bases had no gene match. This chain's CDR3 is CASSVEGGVSGRETQYF. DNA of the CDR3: TGTGCCAGCAGCGTAGAAGGGGGGGTTAGCGGGAGAGAGACCCAGTACTTC.

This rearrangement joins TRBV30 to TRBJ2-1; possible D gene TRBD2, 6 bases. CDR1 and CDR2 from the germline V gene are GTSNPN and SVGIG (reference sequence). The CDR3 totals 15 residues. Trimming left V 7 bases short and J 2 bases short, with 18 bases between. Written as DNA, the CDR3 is TGTGCCTACACCTCTCATAGCGGACCCTACAATGAGCAGTTCTTC. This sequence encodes CAYTSHSGPYNEQFF.

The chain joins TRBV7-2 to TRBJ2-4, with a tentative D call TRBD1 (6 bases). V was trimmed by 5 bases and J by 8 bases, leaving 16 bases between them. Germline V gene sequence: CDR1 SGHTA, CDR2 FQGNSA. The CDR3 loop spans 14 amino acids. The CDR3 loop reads CASSERQVMDIQYF. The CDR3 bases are TGTGCCAGCAGCGAGAGACAGGTTATGGACATTCAGTACTTC.

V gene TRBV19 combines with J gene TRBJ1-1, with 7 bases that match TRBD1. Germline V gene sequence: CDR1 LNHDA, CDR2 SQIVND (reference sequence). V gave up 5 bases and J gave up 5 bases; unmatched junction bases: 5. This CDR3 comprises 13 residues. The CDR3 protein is CASSSGTVTEAFF. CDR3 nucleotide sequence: TGTGCCAGTAGTTCAGGGACAGTAACTGAAGCTTTCTTT. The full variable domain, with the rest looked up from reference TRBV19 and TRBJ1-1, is DGGITQSPKYLFRKEGQNVTLSCEQNLNHDAMYWYRQDPGQGLRLIYYSQIVNDFQKGDIAEGYSVSREKKESFPLTVTSAQKNPTAFYLCASSSGTVTEAFFGQGTRLTVV.

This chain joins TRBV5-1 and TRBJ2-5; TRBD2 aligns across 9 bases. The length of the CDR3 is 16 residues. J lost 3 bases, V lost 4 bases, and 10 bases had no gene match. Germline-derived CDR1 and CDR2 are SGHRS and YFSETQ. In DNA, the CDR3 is TGCGCCAGCAGCCGCTGGACTAGCGAGAACGAAGAGACCCAGTACTTC. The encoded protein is CASSRWTSENEETQYF.

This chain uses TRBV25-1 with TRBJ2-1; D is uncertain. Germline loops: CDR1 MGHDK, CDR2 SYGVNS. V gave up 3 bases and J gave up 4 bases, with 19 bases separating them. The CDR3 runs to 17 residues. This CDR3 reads CASSDYYRETNYNEQFF. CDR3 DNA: TGTGCCAGCAGTGATTACTACCGAGAGACGAATTACAATGAGCAGTTCTTC.

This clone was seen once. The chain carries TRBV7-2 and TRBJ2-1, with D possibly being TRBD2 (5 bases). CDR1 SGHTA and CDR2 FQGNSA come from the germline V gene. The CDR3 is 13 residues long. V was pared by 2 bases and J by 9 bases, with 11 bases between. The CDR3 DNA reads TGTGCCAGCAGCTTACCCCCTAGCAGTGAGCAGTTCTTC. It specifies CASSLPPSSEQFF. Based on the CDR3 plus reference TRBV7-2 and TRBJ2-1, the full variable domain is GAGVSQSPSNKVTEKGKDVELRCDPISGHTALYWYRQSLGQGLEFLIYFQGNSAPDKSGLPSDRFSAERTGGSVSTLTIQRTQQEDSAVYLCASSLPPSSEQFFGPGTRLTVL.

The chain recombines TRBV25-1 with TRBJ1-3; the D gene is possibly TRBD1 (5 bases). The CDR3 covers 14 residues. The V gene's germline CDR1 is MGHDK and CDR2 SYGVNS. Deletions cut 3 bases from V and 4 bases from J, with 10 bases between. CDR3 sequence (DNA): TGTGCCAGCAGTGATGGGGGGTTCGGAAACACCATATATTTT. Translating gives CASSDGGFGNTIYF.

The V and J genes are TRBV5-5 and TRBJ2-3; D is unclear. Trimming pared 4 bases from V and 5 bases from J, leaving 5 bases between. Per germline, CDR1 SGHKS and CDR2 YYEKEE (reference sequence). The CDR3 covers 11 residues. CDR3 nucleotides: TGTGCCAGCAGCCAGCGAGATACGCAGTATTTT. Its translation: CASSQRDTQYF.

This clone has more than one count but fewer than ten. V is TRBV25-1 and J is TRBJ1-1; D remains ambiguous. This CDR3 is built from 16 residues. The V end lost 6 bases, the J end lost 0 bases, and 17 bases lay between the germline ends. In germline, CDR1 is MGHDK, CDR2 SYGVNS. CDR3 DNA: TGTGCCAGCAGCCCATTGGAGCAGGACTTGAACACTGAAGCTTTCTTT. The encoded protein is CASSPLEQDLNTEAFF.

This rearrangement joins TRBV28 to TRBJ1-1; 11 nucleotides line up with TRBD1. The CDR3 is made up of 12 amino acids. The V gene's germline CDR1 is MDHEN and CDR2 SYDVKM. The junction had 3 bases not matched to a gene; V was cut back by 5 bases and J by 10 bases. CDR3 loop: CASSPGQGVAFF. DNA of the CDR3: TGTGCCAGCAGTCCGGGACAGGGGGTAGCTTTCTTT.

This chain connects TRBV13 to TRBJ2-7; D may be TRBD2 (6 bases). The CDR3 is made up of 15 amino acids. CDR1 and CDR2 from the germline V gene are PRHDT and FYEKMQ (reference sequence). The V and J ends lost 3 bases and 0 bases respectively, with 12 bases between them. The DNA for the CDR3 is TGTGCCAGCAGCTTTGGTGGGAGGAGCTCCTACGAGCAGTACGTC. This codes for CASSFGGRSSYEQYV.

CDR3 bases: TGTGCCATCAGTGAGGGGACTAGCGGGAGGGGGTACGAGCAGTACTTC. Its translation is CAISEGTSGRGYEQYF. The chain couples TRBV10-3 to TRBJ2-7; 16 nucleotides match TRBD2. This CDR3 has 16 residues. J was trimmed by 4 bases and V by 2 bases; bases with no gene match: 2. Germline CDR1 is ENHRY and CDR2 is SYGVKD.

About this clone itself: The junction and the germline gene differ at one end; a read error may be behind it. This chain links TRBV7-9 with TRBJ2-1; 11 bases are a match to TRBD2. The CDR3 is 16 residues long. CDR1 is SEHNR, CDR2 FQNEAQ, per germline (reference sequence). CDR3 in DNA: TGTTCCAGCAGCGAAAATCTGGGACTAGCGGACAATGAGCAGTTCTTC. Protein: CSSSENLGLADNEQFF.

CDR3 amino acids: CASSLGGLAGDSGELFF. The CDR3 DNA reads TGTGCCAGCAGCTTGGGGGGACTAGCGGGAGATTCCGGGGAGCTGTTTTTT. The V and J genes are TRBV5-4 and TRBJ2-2; 14 bases match TRBD2. The CDR3 has 17 amino acids. Looked up from germline, CDR1 is SGHNT and CDR2 is YYREEE (reference sequence). The J segment lost 6 bases and the V segment lost 0 bases, leaving 4 bases of the junction unmatched. The entire variable domain, with the rest obtained from reference TRBV5-4 and TRBJ2-2, is as follows: ETGVTQSPTHLIKTRGQQVTLRCSSQSGHNTVSWYQQALGQGPQFIFQYYREEENGRGNFPPRFSGLQFPNYSSELNVNALELDDSALYLCASSLGGLAGDSGELFFGEGSRLTVL.

This CDR3 reads CASSLFFRQGGEKLFF. CDR3 in DNA: TGTGCCAGCAGTTTATTTTTCAGGCAGGGTGGAGAAAAACTGTTTTTT. The chain is built from TRBV27 and TRBJ1-4; maybe TRBD1 (5 bases). V was shortened by 1 base and J by 8 bases, with 17 bases between the two germline ends. CDR1 and CDR2 from the germline V gene are MNHEY and SMNVEV (reference sequence). The length of the CDR3 is 16 residues.

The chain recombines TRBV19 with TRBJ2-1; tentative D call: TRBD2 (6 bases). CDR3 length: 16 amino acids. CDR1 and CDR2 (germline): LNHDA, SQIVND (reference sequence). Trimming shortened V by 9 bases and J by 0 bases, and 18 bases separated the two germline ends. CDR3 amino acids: CASRLVGDFSYNEQFF. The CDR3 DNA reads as TGTGCCAGCCGCCTCGTCGGGGACTTCTCCTACAATGAGCAGTTCTTC.

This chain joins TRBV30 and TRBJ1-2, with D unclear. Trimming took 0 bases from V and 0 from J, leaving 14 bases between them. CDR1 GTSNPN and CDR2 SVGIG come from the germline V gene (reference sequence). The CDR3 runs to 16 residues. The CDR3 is CAWSVVSVIPNYGYTF. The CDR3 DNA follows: TGTGCCTGGAGTGTTGTCTCGGTTATACCTAACTATGGCTACACCTTC.

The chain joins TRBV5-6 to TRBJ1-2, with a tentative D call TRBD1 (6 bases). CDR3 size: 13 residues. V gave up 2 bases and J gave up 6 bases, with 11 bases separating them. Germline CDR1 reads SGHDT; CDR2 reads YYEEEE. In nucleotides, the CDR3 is TGTGCCAGCAGCTTATGGGGGCTGGATGGCTACACCTTC. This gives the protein CASSLWGLDGYTF.

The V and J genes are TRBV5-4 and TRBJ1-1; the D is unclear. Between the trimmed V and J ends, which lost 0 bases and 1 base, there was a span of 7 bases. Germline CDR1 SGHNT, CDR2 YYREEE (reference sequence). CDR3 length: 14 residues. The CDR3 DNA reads TGTGCCAGCAGCTTGGACTTACGGAACACTGAAGCTTTCTTT. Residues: CASSLDLRNTEAFF.

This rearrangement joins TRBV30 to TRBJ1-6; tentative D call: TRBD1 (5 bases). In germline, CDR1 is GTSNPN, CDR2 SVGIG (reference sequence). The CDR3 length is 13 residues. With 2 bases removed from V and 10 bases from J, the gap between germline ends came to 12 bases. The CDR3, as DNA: TGTGCCTGGAGTTGGGGCAGTGGGTCACCCCTCCACTTT. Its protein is CAWSWGSGSPLHF.